The TCR beta chain under discussion was sequenced for a study of T-cell memory formation after mild COVID-19. The germline gives CDR1 SGHTA, CDR2 FQGNSA. Trimming pared 11 bases from V and 8 bases from J, leaving 22 bases between. The CDR3 spans 14 residues. Concerning this clonotype: Its antigen is not known.

General study results and limits: Memory sampled before infection contained some responding clones, suggesting cross-reactive memory joined.

Constant-segment-primed 5'RACE gave TCR alpha and TCR beta cDNA libraries with sample barcodes and UMIs. TCRdb reanalysed the 5' RACE reads using MiXCR and keeps one entry per CDR3 protein. The sample consists of approximately 430,000 distinct CDR3 sequences, more than 20% of them appearing once. The J gene is TRBJ2-1, the V gene TRBV7-2; D might be TRBD2 (7 bases). This TCR derives from an adult woman who had mild COVID-19 (a few samples of this study predate the infection). Cell type and time point are not known. The material sequenced was PBMCs or a T cell subset sorted from them (not recorded which). The CDR3 bases are TGTGCCGTTAAACGGGGGGCCTGGAGGGATGAGCAGTTCTTC. Translated: CAVKRGAWRDEQFF.